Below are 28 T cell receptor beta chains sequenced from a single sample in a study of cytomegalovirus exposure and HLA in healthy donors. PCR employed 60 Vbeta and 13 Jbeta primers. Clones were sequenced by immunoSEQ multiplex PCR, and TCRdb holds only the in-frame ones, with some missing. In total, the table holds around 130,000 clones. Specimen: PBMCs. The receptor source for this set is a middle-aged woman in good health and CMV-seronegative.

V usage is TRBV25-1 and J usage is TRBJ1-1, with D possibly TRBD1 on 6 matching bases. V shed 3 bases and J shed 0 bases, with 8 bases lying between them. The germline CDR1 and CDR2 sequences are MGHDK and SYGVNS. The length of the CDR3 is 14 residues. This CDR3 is CASSDRGMNTEAFF. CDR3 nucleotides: TGTGCCAGCAGTGACAGGGGTATGAACACTGAAGCTTTCTTT.

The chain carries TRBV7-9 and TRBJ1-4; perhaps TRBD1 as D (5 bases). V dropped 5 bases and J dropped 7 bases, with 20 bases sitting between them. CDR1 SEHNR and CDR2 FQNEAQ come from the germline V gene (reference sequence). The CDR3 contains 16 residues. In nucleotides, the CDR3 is TGTGCCAGCAGCCCACAGGAGGGGAGCATGGGTGAAAAACTGTTTTTT. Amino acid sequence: CASSPQEGSMGEKLFF.

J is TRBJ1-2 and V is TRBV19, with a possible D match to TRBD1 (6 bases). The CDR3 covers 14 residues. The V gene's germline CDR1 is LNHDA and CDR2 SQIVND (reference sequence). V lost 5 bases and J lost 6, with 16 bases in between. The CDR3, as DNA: TGTGCCAGTAGTCGGATGGCAGGGGCCGATGGCTACACCTTC. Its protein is CASSRMAGADGYTF.

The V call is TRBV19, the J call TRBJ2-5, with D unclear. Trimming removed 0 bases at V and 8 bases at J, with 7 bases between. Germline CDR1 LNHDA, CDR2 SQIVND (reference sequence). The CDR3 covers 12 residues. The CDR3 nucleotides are TGTGCCAGTAGTATAGACGGAGAAACCCAGTACTTC. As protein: CASSIDGETQYF.

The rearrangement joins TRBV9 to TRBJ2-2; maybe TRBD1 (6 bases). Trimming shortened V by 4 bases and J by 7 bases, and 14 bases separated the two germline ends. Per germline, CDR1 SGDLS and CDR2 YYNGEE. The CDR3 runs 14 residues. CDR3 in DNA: TGTGCCAGCAGCAAGGGACAAGGGATCGGGGAGCTGTTTTTT. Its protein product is CASSKGQGIGELFF.

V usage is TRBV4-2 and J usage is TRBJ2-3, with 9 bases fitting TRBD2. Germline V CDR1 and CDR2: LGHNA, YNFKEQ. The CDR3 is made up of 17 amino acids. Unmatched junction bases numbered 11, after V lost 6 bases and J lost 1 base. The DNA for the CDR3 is TGTGCCAGCAGGTCCCCGGGGGCGGGGGGGGGCACAGATACGCAGTATTTT. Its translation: CASRSPGAGGGTDTQYF.

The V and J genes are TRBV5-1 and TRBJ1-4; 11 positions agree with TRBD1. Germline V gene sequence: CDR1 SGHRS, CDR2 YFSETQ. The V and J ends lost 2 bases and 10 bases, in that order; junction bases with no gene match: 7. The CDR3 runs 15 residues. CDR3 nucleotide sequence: TGCGCCAGCAGCTTAGGACAGGGGGCACTTGGAAAACTGTTTTTT. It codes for CASSLGQGALGKLFF.

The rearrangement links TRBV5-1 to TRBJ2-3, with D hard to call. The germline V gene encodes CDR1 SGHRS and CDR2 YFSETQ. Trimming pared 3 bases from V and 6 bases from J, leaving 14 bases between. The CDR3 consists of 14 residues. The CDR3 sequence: CASSSPTPADTQYF. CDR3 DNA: TGCGCCAGCAGCTCCCCGACTCCCGCGGATACGCAGTATTTT.

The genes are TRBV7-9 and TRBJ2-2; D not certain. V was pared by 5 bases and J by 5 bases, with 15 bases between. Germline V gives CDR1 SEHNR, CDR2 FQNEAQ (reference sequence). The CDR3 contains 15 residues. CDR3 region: CASSPSSLSTGELFF. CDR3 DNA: TGTGCCAGCAGCCCAAGCTCGTTGAGTACCGGGGAGCTGTTTTTT.

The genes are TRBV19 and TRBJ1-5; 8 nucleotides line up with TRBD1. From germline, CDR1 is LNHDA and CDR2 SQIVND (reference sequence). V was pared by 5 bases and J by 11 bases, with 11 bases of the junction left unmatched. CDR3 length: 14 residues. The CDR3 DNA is TGTGCCAGTAGTTTAAACAGGGGGGATGGAGCCCAGCATTTT. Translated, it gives CASSLNRGDGAQHF. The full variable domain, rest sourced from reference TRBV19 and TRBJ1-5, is DGGITQSPKYLFRKEGQNVTLSCEQNLNHDAMYWYRQDPGQGLRLIYYSQIVNDFQKGDIAEGYSVSREKKESFPLTVTSAQKNPTAFYLCASSLNRGDGAQHFGDGTRLSIL.

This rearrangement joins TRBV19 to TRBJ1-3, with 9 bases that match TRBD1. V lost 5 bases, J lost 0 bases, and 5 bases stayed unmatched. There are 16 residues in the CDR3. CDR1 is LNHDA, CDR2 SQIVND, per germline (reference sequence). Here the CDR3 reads CASSAGTGTSGNTIYF. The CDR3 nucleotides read TGTGCCAGTAGTGCCGGGACAGGGACCTCTGGAAACACCATATATTTT.

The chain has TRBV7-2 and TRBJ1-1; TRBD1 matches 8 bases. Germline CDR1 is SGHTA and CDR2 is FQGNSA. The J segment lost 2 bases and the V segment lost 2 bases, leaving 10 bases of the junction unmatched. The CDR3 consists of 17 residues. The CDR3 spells CASSLKAGGEVNTEAFF. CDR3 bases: TGTGCCAGCAGCTTAAAGGCAGGGGGCGAAGTAAACACTGAAGCTTTCTTT.

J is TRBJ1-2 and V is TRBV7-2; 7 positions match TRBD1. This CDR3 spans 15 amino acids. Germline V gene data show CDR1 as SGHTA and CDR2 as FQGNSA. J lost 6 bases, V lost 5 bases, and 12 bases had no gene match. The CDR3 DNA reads TGTGCCAGCAGCGTCTACAGGGGAACAGGACATGGCTACACCTTC. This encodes CASSVYRGTGHGYTF.

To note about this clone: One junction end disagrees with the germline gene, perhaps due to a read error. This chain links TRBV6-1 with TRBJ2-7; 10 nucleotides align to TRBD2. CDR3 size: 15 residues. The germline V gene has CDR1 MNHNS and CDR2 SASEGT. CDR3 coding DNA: TGTGCCAGCAGTAAAGCGGGGGGGGCTGGATACGAGCAGTACTTC. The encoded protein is CASSKAGGAGYEQYF.

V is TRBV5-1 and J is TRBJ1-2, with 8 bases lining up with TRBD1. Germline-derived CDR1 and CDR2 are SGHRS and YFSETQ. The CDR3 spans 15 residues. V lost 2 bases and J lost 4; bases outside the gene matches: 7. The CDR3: CASSFSGQGSYGYTF. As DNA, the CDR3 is TGCGCCAGCAGCTTCTCTGGACAGGGAAGCTATGGCTACACCTTC.

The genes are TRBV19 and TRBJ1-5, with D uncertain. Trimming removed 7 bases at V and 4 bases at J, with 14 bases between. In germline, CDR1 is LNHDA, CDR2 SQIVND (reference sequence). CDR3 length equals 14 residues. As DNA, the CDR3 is TGTGCCAGTATGTCGGTCGAGTGGAATCAGCCCCAGCATTTT. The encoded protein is CASMSVEWNQPQHF.

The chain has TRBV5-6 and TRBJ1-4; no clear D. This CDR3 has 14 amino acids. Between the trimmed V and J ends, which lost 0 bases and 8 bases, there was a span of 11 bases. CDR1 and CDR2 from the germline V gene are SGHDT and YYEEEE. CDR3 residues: CASSLEAGGEKLFF. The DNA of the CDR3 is TGTGCCAGCAGCTTGGAAGCAGGAGGCGAAAAACTGTTTTTT. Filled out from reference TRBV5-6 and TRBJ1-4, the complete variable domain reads DAGVTQSPTHLIKTRGQQVTLRCSPKSGHDTVSWYQQALGQGPQFIFQYYEEEERQRGNFPDRFSGHQFPNYSSELNVNALLLGDSALYLCASSLEAGGEKLFFGSGTQLSVL.

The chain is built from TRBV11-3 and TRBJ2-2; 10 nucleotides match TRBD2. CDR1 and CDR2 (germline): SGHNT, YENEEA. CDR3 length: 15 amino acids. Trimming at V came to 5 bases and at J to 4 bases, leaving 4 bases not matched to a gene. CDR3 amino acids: CASSISGGITGELFF. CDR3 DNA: TGTGCCAGCAGCATTAGCGGGGGGATCACCGGGGAGCTGTTTTTT.

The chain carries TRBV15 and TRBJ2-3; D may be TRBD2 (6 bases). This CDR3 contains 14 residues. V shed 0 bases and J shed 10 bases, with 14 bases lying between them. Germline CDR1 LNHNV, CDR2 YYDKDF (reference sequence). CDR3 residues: CATSRDWIGGAQYF. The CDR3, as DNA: TGTGCCACCAGCAGAGATTGGATCGGCGGGGCGCAGTATTTT.

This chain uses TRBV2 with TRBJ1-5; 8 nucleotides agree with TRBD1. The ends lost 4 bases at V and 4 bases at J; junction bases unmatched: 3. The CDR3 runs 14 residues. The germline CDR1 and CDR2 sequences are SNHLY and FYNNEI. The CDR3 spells CASSVQGGNQPQHF. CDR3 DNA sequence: TGTGCCAGCAGTGTACAGGGGGGAAATCAGCCCCAGCATTTT.

This CDR3 is CATGSGFSYEQYF. Written as DNA, the CDR3 is TGTGCCACCGGATCGGGTTTTTCATACGAGCAGTACTTC. The chain uses TRBV15 and TRBJ2-7; D ambiguous. Germline assignment: CDR1 LNHNV and CDR2 YYDKDF (reference sequence). V lost 8 bases and J lost 4, with 15 bases in between. This CDR3 region has 13 residues. Full variable domain (remainder filled in from reference TRBV15 and TRBJ2-7): DAMVIQNPRYQVTQFGKPVTLSCSQTLNHNVMYWYQQKSSQAPKLLFHYYDKDFNNEADTPDNFQSRRPNTSFCFLDIRSPGLGDTAMYLCATGSGFSYEQYFGPGTRLTVT.

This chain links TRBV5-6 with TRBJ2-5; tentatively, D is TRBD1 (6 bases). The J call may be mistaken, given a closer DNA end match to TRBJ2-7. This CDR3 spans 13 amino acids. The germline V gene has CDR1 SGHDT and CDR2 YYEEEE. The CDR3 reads CASSFQGRYEQYF. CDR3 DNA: TGTGCCAGCAGCTTCCAGGGGCGGTACGAGCAGTACTTC.

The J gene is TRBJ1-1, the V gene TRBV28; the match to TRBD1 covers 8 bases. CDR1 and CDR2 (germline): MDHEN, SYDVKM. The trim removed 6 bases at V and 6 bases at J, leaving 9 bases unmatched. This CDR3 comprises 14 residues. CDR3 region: CASSLGQGRAEAFF. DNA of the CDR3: TGTGCCAGCAGCCTTGGACAGGGCCGGGCTGAAGCTTTCTTT.

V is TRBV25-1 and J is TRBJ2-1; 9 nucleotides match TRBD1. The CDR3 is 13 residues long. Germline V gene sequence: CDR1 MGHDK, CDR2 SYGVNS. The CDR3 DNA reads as TGTGCTACCGGGACAGGGATCCCCAATGAGCAGTTCTTC. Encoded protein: CATGTGIPNEQFF.

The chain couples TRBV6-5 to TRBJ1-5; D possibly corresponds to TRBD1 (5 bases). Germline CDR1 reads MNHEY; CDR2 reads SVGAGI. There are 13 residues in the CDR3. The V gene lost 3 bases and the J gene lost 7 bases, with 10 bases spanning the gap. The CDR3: CASSYQGSQPQHF. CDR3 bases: TGTGCCAGCAGTTATCAGGGCAGCCAGCCCCAGCATTTT.

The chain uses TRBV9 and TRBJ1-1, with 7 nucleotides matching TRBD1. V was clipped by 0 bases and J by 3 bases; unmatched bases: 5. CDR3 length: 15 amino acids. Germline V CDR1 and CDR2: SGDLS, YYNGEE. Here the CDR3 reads CASSVEGASDTEAFF. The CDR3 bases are TGTGCCAGCAGCGTAGAGGGGGCGTCGGACACTGAAGCTTTCTTT.

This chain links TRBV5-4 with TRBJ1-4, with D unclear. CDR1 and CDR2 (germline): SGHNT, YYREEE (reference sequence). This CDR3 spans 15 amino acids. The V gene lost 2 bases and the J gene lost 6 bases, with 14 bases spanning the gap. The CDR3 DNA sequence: TGTGCCAGCAGCTTTTTCGGTAGAGGGTATGAAAAACTGTTTTTT. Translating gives CASSFFGRGYEKLFF.

CDR3 residues: CASGLNRGGYEQYF. CDR3 DNA sequence: TGTGCTAGTGGTTTGAATAGGGGTGGCTACGAGCAGTACTTC. V gene TRBV12-5 combines with J gene TRBJ2-7, with D maybe TRBD1 (5 bases). Germline V lookup: CDR1 LGHNT, CDR2 FRNRAP. The CDR3 runs to 14 residues. Trimming removed 2 bases at V and 3 bases at J, with 11 bases between.